This T cell receptor beta chain came from a study of blood T cell repertoires in COVID-19. Study at large: Sources were T cells, B-cell-depleted T cells, or PBMCs; the material itself was cDNA or gDNA.

Patients in Seattle were enrolled during active infection, then followed longitudinally. J gave up 3 bases and V 10 bases, and 9 bases lay outside the gene matches. This CDR3 contains 15 residues. Germline CDR1 reads MNHNY; CDR2 reads SVGAGI (reference sequence). Sequenced by immunoSEQ multiplex PCR; TCRdb stores in-frame clones only, minus some. The sample yields fewer than 450,000 clones, about 87% seen once. The chain has TRBV6-6 and TRBJ1-4, with TRBD1 matching over 9 bases. Sample: peripheral blood. This TCR came from a woman between 45 and 60 years old with COVID-19, enrolled during active disease. The CDR3 reads CATSVRTGANEKLFF. Here the CDR3 DNA reads TGTGCCACAAGTGTTAGGACAGGGGCTAATGAAAAACTGTTTTTT.